This T cell receptor beta chain is drawn from a study of T cell repertoires in cytomegalovirus infection. Study as a whole: The authors relied on CMV epitopes, both recently identified HLA-C-restricted and well-studied HLA-B-restricted. Carrying CMV and the relevant HLA type showed in public TCR beta signatures. The study, taken as a whole, reports: Pooled public TCR beta family frequency picked out CMV carriers with the relevant HLA. In two of eight donors, the top clonotype was HLA-C-restricted CMV-specific.

One entry per CDR3 protein results from TCRdb running MiXCR on the reads. The table includes around 770,000 distinct CDR3 sequences, roughly 28% detected once. This clonotype came up many times. The antigen is undetermined. The sample consisted of cultured CD8+ T cells from PBMCs, taken from culture after CMV antigen stimulation. The TCR comes from a human donor in good health (CMV status not recorded). Some clones in this sample may be carry-over from other donors' samples.

The CDR3 coding sequence is TGTGCCAGCAGCCCGGACAGCTTTGGGGAGCAGTACGTC. Protein product: CASSPDSFGEQYV. The chain joins TRBV7-9 to TRBJ2-7; maybe TRBD1 (6 bases). The CDR3 consists of 13 residues. Germline V gene lookup returns CDR1 SEHNR and CDR2 FQNEAQ (reference sequence). V was cut by 5 bases and J by 7 bases, with 15 bases left in between.